This TCR beta chain was documented in a study of T cells in Graves' hyperthyroidism and ophthalmopathy. Findings and limits, study-wide: Ophthalmopathy got predicted by the model a median roughly 6.4 months before its onset. Most thyroid clonotypes expanded above 0.001 appeared in blood too. Ophthalmopathy and stable hyperthyroidism were separated by a 13 V-J model.

Concerning this clonotype: What it binds is unknown.

Regions amplified from RNA transcripts were the TCR beta CDR3 regions. Using the HTBI primer set, a first-round RT-PCR was run on the TCR CDR3. TCRdb re-derived calls from the multiplex PCR reads in MiXCR, one entry per CDR3 protein. The sample lists hundreds of thousands of distinct CDR3 sequences, around 42% seen once, with about 7.9% in the top ten. V was trimmed by 0 bases and J by 4 bases, leaving 21 bases between them. The CDR3 has 18 residues. Looked up from germline, CDR1 is SGHDN and CDR2 is FVKESK. The sequencing sample was made of peripheral blood or thyroid tissue (not recorded which). This TCR was sampled from a woman younger than 35 with Graves' hyperthyroidism. The chain links TRBV14 to TRBJ1-1; D is perhaps TRBD1 (6 bases). CDR3 sequence: CASSQDRSSRRGFTEAFF. The CDR3 DNA reads TGTGCCAGCAGCCAAGATCGGTCTTCGCGCAGGGGCTTCACTGAAGCTTTCTTT.